One T cell receptor beta chain is described in this entry. Its antigen remains undetermined. One junction end disagrees with the germline gene, perhaps due to a read error. Explained via the paper, the time point label denotes: baseline before first vaccination. The vaccinee samples were drawn from two UK trials, COV001 and COV002, one of which was a single-blind randomized controlled phase 2/3 trial testing AZD1222 (ChAdOx1 nCoV-19) in healthy adults. For TCRbeta chain sequencing, PBMC samples from trial participants were taken at day 0 and at day 28 after the second dose. The CDR3 regions of human TCRbeta chains were analyzed by immunosequencing. From the authors' description of their analysis: TCRs in the repertoires were compared against a reference library of SARS-CoV-2-specific TCRs that had been generated with the MIRA antigen-specificity platform. Breadth was defined as the fraction of unique TCRs that were SARS-CoV-2-associated. Depth was defined as the fraction of total T cells that were SARS-CoV-2-associated. Using the MIRA data, every spike-specific TCR was mapped to the spike region that the TCR reacted to and assigned to either a CD4 or a CD8 class. Log10-transformed breadth and depth values were compared by one-way ANOVA with Sidak's multiple comparisons tests. Not all clones reach the TCRdb copy of this immuneACCESS table, which keeps in-frame sequences only. Checked studies attribute under half of the gap to unresolved V genes and leave the rest unexplained. The DNA was the basis for D and trimming; V, J and clone size are from that table. Within this sample are about 130,000 clones, with around 94% of them counted one time only. Of the sample, approximately 6.3% falls within the top ten clones.

The record originates from a study of T cell responses to AZD1222 COVID-19 vaccine (dated by TCRdb to about 2021). Background on the whole study: Because spike-specific TCR depth and breadth did not differ between the two schedules, AZD1222 recipients who got a second dose at roughly 4 weeks were pooled with those who got a second dose at roughly 12 weeks. TCR sequencing covered 233 trial participants: 207 given two doses of AZD1222 and approximately 26 given two doses of MenACWY control vaccine. Trial participants were enrolled by age into subgroups of 18-55, 56-69 and 70-plus years, and roughly 150, 30 and 60 TCR-sequenced participants, respectively, were included in these subgroups.

The paper's findings and limits, for the study overall: CD4 TCRs associated with the vaccine covered the entire spike protein, and the dominant responses were in regions 160-218 and 743-854. Most participants were white British and females outnumbered males, and the authors suggested that clonal diversity may have been underestimated. A significant rise in spike-specific TCR breadth and depth was observed after two AZD1222 doses relative to day 0 and relative to MenACWY recipients. Only five or six AZD1222 recipients were SARS-CoV-2 seropositive at baseline, limiting conclusions about previously exposed vaccinees. The 56-69-year group was small, and its depth increase did not reach significance, likely because of low power. Because no day 14 peak-response samples were available, repertoires were characterized only after the peak T cell response. Reportedly, almost half of the unique spike-specific TCRs recognized epitopes lying outside the regions that are mutated in the B.1.351 and B.1.1.7 variants.

Counted from cysteine to phenylalanine, this CDR3 has 16 amino acids. Only CDR3 DNA is held: 48 bases, read in frame from base 1. CDR1 and CDR2 are drawn from the germline V gene: KGHSH, LQKENI. Sequenced material: peripheral blood, taken on day 0 of AZD1222 vaccination. The chain is made from TRBV18 and TRBJ2-2, with TRBD2 as a weak D call on 6 bases. The receptor was isolated from an adult in good health. This receptor has the CDR3 CASSTPGGTNTGELFF. The DNA sequence is given as TGTGCCAGCTCAACACCGGGCGGGACGAACACCGGGGAGCTGTTTTTT. The full variable domain, completed from the reference TRBV18 and TRBJ2-2 proteins outside the CDR3, reads NAGVMQNPRHLVRRRGQEARLRCSPMKGHSHVYWYRQLPEEGLKFMVYLQKENIIDESGMPKERFSAEFPKEGPSILRIQQVVRGDSAAYFCASSTPGGTNTGELFFGEGSRLTVL.